The clone carrying this TCR beta chain was seen once. This sample was taken from a study of blood T cell repertoires in COVID-19. Study details: COVID-19 samples from acute and convalescent phases originated in the United States, Italy and Spain. PBMCs, B-cell-depleted T cells, or T cells provided the cDNA or gDNA that made up the material.

Methods used by the authors: Estimates of nucleated cell counts were drawn from the amplification of reference gene primers. This table comes from immunoSEQ multiplex PCR, and its TCRdb copy is limited to in-frame clones, with some not included. V and J calls and clone size follow that table, whereas D and trimming were derived from the DNA. The data contain 200,000 to 250,000 clones, 87% of them singletons. This TCR was recovered from a woman younger than 30 who had recovered from COVID-19. The specimen sequenced was peripheral blood.

The CDR3 region is CASTTRLAGTYEQYF. DNA for the CDR3: TGTGCCAGCACCACCAGACTAGCGGGGACCTACGAGCAGTACTTC. The J gene is TRBJ2-7, the V gene TRBV11-2; TRBD2 aligns across 11 bases. The V segment lost 7 bases and the J segment 2 bases; nucleotides outside the gene matches: 7. This CDR3 is 15 amino acids long. Germline loops: CDR1 SGHAT, CDR2 FQNNGV.